The 22 T cell receptor beta chains below come from one sample, sequenced in a study of ipilimumab plus nivolumab after autologous stem cell transplantation. The data were produced by immunoSEQ multiplex PCR, yet TCRdb's version contains in-frame clones alone and is incomplete. The data hold about 16,000 clones, with around 68% observed a single time. The input for sequencing was PBMCs, taken in a trial of ipilimumab plus nivolumab as post-transplant consolidation. The source of these receptors is a male donor with diffuse large B-cell lymphoma.

CDR3 residues: CASSSFGTGTANEKLFF. In DNA form, the CDR3 reads TGTGCCAGCAGCTCGTTCGGTACCGGGACCGCTAATGAAAAACTGTTTTTT. The rearrangement uses TRBV11-2 and TRBJ1-4, with D possibly TRBD1 on 5 matching bases. V lost 4 bases and J lost 3, with 18 bases in between. Germline V gives CDR1 SGHAT, CDR2 FQNNGV. The CDR3 length is 17 residues.

The rearrangement uses TRBV6-1 and TRBJ2-1; 11 nucleotides match TRBD2. Trimming removed 0 bases from V and 2 bases from J; junction bases left unmatched: 0. The germline CDR1 and CDR2 sequences are MNHNS and SASEGT. This CDR3 region has 16 residues. CDR3 protein: CASSEASGGAYNEQFF. The CDR3 nucleotides read TGTGCCAGCAGTGAAGCTAGCGGGGGGGCCTACAATGAGCAGTTCTTC.

CDR3 protein: CASKSRATQPNYGYTF. CDR3 sequence (DNA): TGTGCCAGTAAATCCCGTGCCACCCAACCTAACTATGGCTACACCTTC. The genes are TRBV19 and TRBJ1-2; unclear D gene. The CDR3 spans 16 residues. Germline assignment: CDR1 LNHDA and CDR2 SQIVND (reference sequence). V dropped 7 bases and J dropped 0 bases, with 18 bases sitting between them.

This clone came up a few times. At one end the junction does not follow the germline gene, possibly because of a read error. The chain employs TRBV7-7 and TRBJ2-5, with D hard to call. The germline CDR1 and CDR2 sequences are SSHAT and FNYEAQ (reference sequence). This CDR3 has 12 residues. The CDR3 sequence is CASSSTTSPQYF. As DNA, the CDR3 is TGTGCTAGCAGCTCCACCACATCGCCCCAGTACTTC.

This chain uses TRBV19 with TRBJ1-6, with TRBD1 as a possible D gene (5 bases). Germline V gene lookup returns CDR1 LNHDA and CDR2 SQIVND (reference sequence). V shed 4 bases and J shed 9 bases, with 10 bases lying between them. CDR3 size: 13 residues. In DNA, the CDR3 is TGTGCCAGTAGTAGGGACCCGACTTCACCCCTCCACTTT. Its translation is CASSRDPTSPLHF.

The chain recombines TRBV5-5 with TRBJ2-1; 10 bases are shared with TRBD1. CDR3 length equals 15 residues. Unmatched junction bases numbered 7, after V lost 4 bases and J lost 6 bases. The germline gives CDR1 SGHKS, CDR2 YYEKEE (reference sequence). In nucleotides, the CDR3 is TGTGCCAGCAGCCCGACAGGGGGCGCAGGCAATGAGCAGTTCTTC. Amino acids: CASSPTGGAGNEQFF.

The CDR3 coding sequence is TGCGCCAGCAGCCGTGGCTCCGGACACACGAACACCGGGGAGCTGTTTTTT. Protein sequence: CASSRGSGHTNTGELFF. This chain uses TRBV5-1 with TRBJ2-2; a possible D gene is TRBD1 (5 bases). The CDR3 covers 17 residues. V dropped 4 bases and J dropped 0 bases, with 16 bases sitting between them. Germline V gene data show CDR1 as SGHRS and CDR2 as YFSETQ.

This clone came up a few times. The V call is TRBV19, the J call TRBJ1-5; 12 bases agree with TRBD1. CDR1 is LNHDA, CDR2 SQIVND, per germline (reference sequence). CDR3 length: 14 amino acids. The J segment lost 7 bases and the V segment lost 8 bases, leaving 6 bases of the junction unmatched. The CDR3 sequence: CASRPGTGGQPQHF. The DNA of the CDR3 is TGTGCCAGTCGACCCGGGACAGGGGGCCAGCCCCAGCATTTT.

The chain employs TRBV30 and TRBJ2-5; no reliable D call. From germline, CDR1 is GTSNPN and CDR2 SVGIG (reference sequence). Between the trimmed V and J ends, which lost 4 bases and 3 bases, there was a span of 12 bases. CDR3 size: 13 residues. The CDR3 nucleotides read TGTGCCTGGATTGGAGTAGGAGAAGAGACCCAGTACTTC. Protein sequence: CAWIGVGEETQYF.

V is TRBV6-6 and J is TRBJ2-7; D gene unclear. Germline V CDR1 and CDR2: MNHNY, SVGAGI (reference sequence). The ends were cut back, 0 bases at V and 3 bases at J, with 3 bases in the middle. The CDR3 consists of 12 residues. The CDR3 coding sequence is TGTGCCAGCAGTTACTCGCTCTACGAGCAGTACTTC. Translation: CASSYSLYEQYF.

The rearrangement links TRBV7-8 to TRBJ2-2, with D maybe TRBD2 (5 bases). Deletions cut 4 bases from V and 6 bases from J, with 18 bases between. CDR3 length equals 16 residues. Germline CDR1 SGHVS, CDR2 FQNEAQ. The CDR3 nucleotides are TGTGCCAGCAGCTCCCAAACGAGAGGGATCGCCGGGGAGCTGTTTTTT. It encodes CASSSQTRGIAGELFF. The entire variable domain, with the rest obtained from reference TRBV7-8 and TRBJ2-2, is as follows: GAGVSQSPRYKVAKRGQDVALRCDPISGHVSLFWYQQALGQGPEFLTYFQNEAQLDKSGLPSDRFFAERPEGSVSTLKIQRTQQEDSAVYLCASSSQTRGIAGELFFGEGSRLTVL.

The chain has TRBV19 and TRBJ2-7, with 8 nucleotides matching TRBD1. The CDR3 is 13 amino acids. CDR1 LNHDA and CDR2 SQIVND come from the germline V gene (reference sequence). V was clipped by 5 bases and J by 4 bases; unmatched bases: 4. This CDR3 is CASSAGGEYEQYF. The CDR3 DNA sequence: TGTGCCAGTAGTGCAGGGGGCGAGTACGAGCAGTACTTC.

The gene calls are TRBV4-2 and TRBJ2-1, with 10 bases lining up with TRBD2. Germline lookup yields CDR1 LGHNA and CDR2 YNFKEQ. The ends lost 0 bases at V and 3 bases at J; junction bases unmatched: 2. The CDR3 sequence is 16 residues long. The CDR3 region is CASSQEASGGYNEQFF. In nucleotides, the CDR3 is TGTGCCAGCAGCCAAGAGGCTAGCGGGGGCTACAATGAGCAGTTCTTC.

This clone showed up just once. The genes are TRBV9 and TRBJ1-4; D remains ambiguous. Deletions cut 3 bases from V and 8 bases from J, with 11 bases between. Germline V gene data show CDR1 as SGDLS and CDR2 as YYNGEE. This CDR3 comprises 13 residues. This CDR3 is CASSDVGQEKLFF. The DNA for the CDR3 is TGTGCCAGCAGCGACGTAGGCCAAGAAAAACTGTTTTTT.

This clone was found a few times. The chain recombines TRBV7-2 with TRBJ2-1, with 7 bases that match TRBD2. Germline values: CDR1 SGHTA, CDR2 FQGNSA. This CDR3 is built from 14 residues. J lost 9 bases, V lost 3 bases, and 8 bases had no gene match. The CDR3 region has the DNA TGTGCCAGCAGCTTTGGGGCGGGAGTCAGTGAGCAGTTCTTC. It is translated as CASSFGAGVSEQFF.

V gene TRBV5-1 combines with J gene TRBJ2-7, with 10 bases matching TRBD2. V dropped 7 bases and J dropped 0; count of bases not matched to a gene: 10. This CDR3 spans 16 amino acids. Germline CDR1 SGHRS, CDR2 YFSETQ. In DNA, the CDR3 is TGCGCCAGCTCCCCCCAACTAGCGGGGAGCTCCTACGAGCAGTACTTC. Protein: CASSPQLAGSSYEQYF.

The rearrangement links TRBV7-9 to TRBJ1-4; maybe TRBD1 (6 bases). V lost 4 bases, J lost 3 bases, and 12 bases lay in between. The length of the CDR3 is 15 residues. Germline values: CDR1 SEHNR, CDR2 FQNEAQ (reference sequence). The CDR3 DNA is TGTGCCAGCAGCTACACACAGGGCTCTAATGAAAAACTGTTTTTT. Its protein is CASSYTQGSNEKLFF.

This sequence joins TRBV11-1 and TRBJ2-5, with D perhaps given as TRBD1 or TRBD2 (5 bases each). V was pared by 2 bases and J by 1 base, with 11 bases between. The germline V gene has CDR1 SGHAT and CDR2 FQDESV (reference sequence). The CDR3 sequence is 15 residues long. The CDR3 DNA reads TGTGCCAGCAGCTTAAGGACGGGACCCCAAGAGACCCAGTACTTC. It translates to CASSLRTGPQETQYF. Using reference TRBV11-1 and TRBJ2-5 for the parts outside the CDR3, the full variable domain is EAEVAQSPRYKITEKSQAVAFWCDPISGHATLYWYRQILGQGPELLVQFQDESVVDDSQLPKDRFSAERLKGVDSTLKIQPAELGDSAMYLCASSLRTGPQETQYFGPGTRLLVL.

Written as DNA, the CDR3 is TGTGCCAGCAGCTTAGGGACAGGAAGGGGCGGTCAGCCCCAGCATTTT. As protein: CASSLGTGRGGQPQHF. This rearrangement joins TRBV7-2 to TRBJ1-5, with TRBD1 identical over 7 bases. V was clipped by 1 base and J by 6 bases; unmatched bases: 9. This CDR3 spans 16 amino acids. Germline CDR1 SGHTA, CDR2 FQGNSA.

Remarks on this clone: Other nucleotide sequences from this sample produce the same CDR3. The chain has TRBV10-1 and TRBJ2-3, with 7 nucleotides matching TRBD1. Germline assignment: CDR1 WNHNN and CDR2 SYGVQD (reference sequence). This CDR3 comprises 14 residues. The trim removed 9 bases at V and 0 bases at J, leaving 6 bases unmatched. The CDR3 reads CASSRDSSTDTQYF. The CDR3 DNA reads TGCGCCAGTTCCCGGGACAGCAGCACAGATACGCAGTATTTT.

This clone was seen only once. The chain joins TRBV29-1 to TRBJ2-3; D gene uncertain. Looked up from germline, CDR1 is SQVTM and CDR2 is ANQGSEA. The CDR3 contains 12 residues. Between the trimmed V and J ends, which lost 6 bases and 6 bases, there was a span of 13 bases. As DNA, the CDR3 is TGCAGCGTCAACAGTGGGGATGATACGCAGTATTTT. The encoded protein is CSVNSGDDTQYF.

The V and J genes are TRBV7-9 and TRBJ2-3; D ambiguous. V lost 1 base and J 6 bases, leaving 5 bases between the germline ends. Looked up from germline, CDR1 is SEHNR and CDR2 is FQNEAQ (reference sequence). The CDR3 is 12 residues long. CDR3 nucleotide sequence: TGTGCCAGCAGCTTAGTCGGGGATACGCAGTATTTT. This translates into CASSLVGDTQYF.